The clone carrying this T cell receptor beta chain was observed a few times. This CDR3 is 15 amino acids long. V was clipped by 2 bases and J by 3 bases, with 14 bases between them. Looked up from germline, CDR1 is SGHRS and CDR2 is YFSETQ. TCRdb re-analysed the 5' RACE reads in MiXCR, keeping a single row per CDR3 protein. The sample consists of 400,000 to 500,000 distinct CDR3 sequences, roughly 26% of them appearing once. This entry is derived from a study of T-cell memory formation after mild COVID-19. This receptor was identified in an adult woman who had mild COVID-19 (a few samples of this study predate the infection). Cell type and time point are not known. The specimen was PBMCs or a T cell subset sorted from them (not recorded which). The genes are TRBV5-1 and TRBJ1-1; D might be TRBD1 (5 bases). CDR3 coding DNA: TGCGCCAGCAGCTTACGGGTAGGGGAGGACACTGAAGCTTTCTTT. As protein: CASSLRVGEDTEAFF.